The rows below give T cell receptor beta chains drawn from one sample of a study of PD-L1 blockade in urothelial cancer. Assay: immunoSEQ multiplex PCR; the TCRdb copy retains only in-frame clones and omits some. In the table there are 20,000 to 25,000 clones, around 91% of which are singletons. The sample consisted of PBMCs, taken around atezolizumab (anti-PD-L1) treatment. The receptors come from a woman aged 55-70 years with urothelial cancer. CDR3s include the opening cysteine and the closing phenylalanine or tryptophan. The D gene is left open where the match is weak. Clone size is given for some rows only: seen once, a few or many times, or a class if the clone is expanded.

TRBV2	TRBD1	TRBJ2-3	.	CASIGRGYTDTQYF	TGTGCCAGCATCGGCAGGGGGTACACAGATACGCAGTATTTT
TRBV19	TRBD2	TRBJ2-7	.	CASSATSASYEQYF	TGTGCCAGTAGCGCAACTAGCGCTTCCTACGAGCAGTACTTC
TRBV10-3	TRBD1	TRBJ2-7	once	CATKTGTYEQYF	TGTGCCACCAAGACAGGGACCTACGAGCAGTACTTC
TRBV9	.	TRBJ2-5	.	CASSSLGGRGVETQYF	TGTGCCAGCAGCTCTCTGGGTGGGAGGGGGGTCGAGACCCAGTACTTC
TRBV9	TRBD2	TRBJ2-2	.	CASSVVLSGRVANTGELFF	TGTGCCAGCAGCGTAGTCCTTAGCGGGAGGGTCGCGAACACCGGGGAGCTGTTTTTT
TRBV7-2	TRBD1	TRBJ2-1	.	CASSSPQGQGASEQFF	TGTGCCAGCAGCTCCCCCCAGGGACAGGGGGCAAGTGAGCAGTTCTTC
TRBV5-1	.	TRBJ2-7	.	CASSLAGGTANYEQYF	TGCGCCAGCAGCTTGGCCGGCGGGACAGCTAACTACGAGCAGTACTTC
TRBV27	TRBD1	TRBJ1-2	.	CASSLSWTGRGYTF	TGTGCCAGCAGTTTATCGTGGACAGGCCGGGGCTACACCTTC
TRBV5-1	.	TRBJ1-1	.	CASSAGVANTEAFF	TGCGCCAGCAGCGCAGGGGTGGCGAACACTGAAGCTTTCTTT
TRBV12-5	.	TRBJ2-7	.	CASGLVERGGYEQYF	TGTGCTAGTGGTTTGGTAGAAAGGGGTGGGTACGAGCAGTACTTC
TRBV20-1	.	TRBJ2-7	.	CSARQAYEQYF	TGCAGTGCACGACAGGCCTACGAGCAGTACTTC
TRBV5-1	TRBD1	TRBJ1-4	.	CASSGGTGGEKLFF	TGCGCCAGCAGCGGGGGGACAGGGGGCGAAAAACTGTTTTTT
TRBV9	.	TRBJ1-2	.	CASSSRRGPNYGYTF	TGTGCCAGCAGCTCCCGAAGGGGTCCTAACTATGGCTACACCTTC
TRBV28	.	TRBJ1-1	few	CASRAEQGTLKAFF	TGTGCCAGCAGGGCAGAACAGGGAACCTTAAAGGCTTTCTTT
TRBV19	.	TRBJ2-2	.	CAIQDYSGELFF	TGTGCCATCCAGGACTATTCGGGGGAGCTGTTTTTT
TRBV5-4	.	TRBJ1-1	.	CASSSQGLGLNTEAFF	TGTGCCAGCAGCTCTCAGGGGTTAGGCCTGAACACTGAAGCTTTCTTT
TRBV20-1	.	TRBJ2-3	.	CSARVRDSQYF	TGCAGTGCTAGAGTCCGGGACTCGCAGTATTTT
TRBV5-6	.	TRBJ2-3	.	CASSFGRSLTDTQYF	TGTGCCAGCAGCTTTGGCCGATCCCTCACAGATACGCAGTATTTT
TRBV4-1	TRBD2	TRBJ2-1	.	CASSPPGTSGNEQFF	TGCGCCAGCAGCCCACCAGGGACTAGCGGCAATGAGCAGTTCTTC
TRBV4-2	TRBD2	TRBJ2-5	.	CASSQGTQRGEQETQYF	TGTGCCAGCAGCCAAGGAACCCAGCGGGGGGAACAAGAGACCCAGTACTTC
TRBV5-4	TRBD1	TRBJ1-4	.	CASSVTGNNEKLFF	TGTGCCAGCAGCGTGACAGGGAATAATGAAAAACTGTTTTTT
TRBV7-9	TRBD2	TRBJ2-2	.	CASSSAGGPTGELFF	TGTGCCAGCAGCTCCGCGGGGGGACCGACCGGGGAGCTGTTTTTT
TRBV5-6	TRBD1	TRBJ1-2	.	CASSFWLQGVNYGYTF	TGTGCCAGCAGCTTTTGGCTCCAGGGGGTAAACTATGGCTACACCTTC
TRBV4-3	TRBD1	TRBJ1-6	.	CASSPVDGTGDPPLHF	TGCGCCAGCAGCCCGGTCGACGGGACAGGGGATCCACCCCTCCACTTT
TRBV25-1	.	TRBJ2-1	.	CASSASSTFNEQFF	TGTGCCAGCAGTGCATCTTCGACTTTCAATGAGCAGTTCTTC
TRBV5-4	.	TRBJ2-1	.	CASSLGSAGIYNEQFF	TGTGCCAGCAGCTTGGGGTCTGCGGGGATCTACAATGAGCAGTTCTTC
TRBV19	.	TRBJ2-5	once	CASSIGFQGPMTAWGETQYF	TGTGCCAGTAGTATAGGCTTTCAGGGGCCGATGACTGCGTGGGGAGAGACCCAGTACTTC
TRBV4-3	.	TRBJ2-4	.	CASSQDSRGLAKNIQYF	TGCGCCAGCAGCCAAGATTCACGGGGGTTAGCCAAAAACATTCAGTACTTC
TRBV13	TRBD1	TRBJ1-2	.	CASSSGQGGYGYTF	TGTGCCAGCAGCTCGGGACAGGGCGGCTATGGCTACACCTTC
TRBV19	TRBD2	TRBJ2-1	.	CASSIDAGGYNEQFF	TGTGCCAGTAGTATAGATGCGGGGGGTTACAATGAGCAGTTCTTC
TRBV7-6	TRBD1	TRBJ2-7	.	CASSLRPWDSYHEQYF	TGTGCCAGCAGCTTACGTCCTTGGGACAGTTACCACGAGCAGTACTTC
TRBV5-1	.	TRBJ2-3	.	CASSLRGLRTDTQYF	TGCGCCAGCAGTTTACGGGGTTTGCGCACAGATACGCAGTATTTT
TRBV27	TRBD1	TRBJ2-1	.	CASRGQGRYNEQFF	TGTGCCAGCAGGGGACAGGGGCGATACAATGAGCAGTTCTTC
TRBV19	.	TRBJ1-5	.	CASSIDIQGETQHF	TGTGCCAGTAGTATAGATATACAGGGAGAGACCCAGCATTTT
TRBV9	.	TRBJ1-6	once	CASSVDGSSYNSPLHF	TGTGCCAGCAGCGTAGATGGGAGCTCCTATAATTCACCCCTCCACTTT
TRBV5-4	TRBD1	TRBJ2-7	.	CASSLSAGTAYEQYF	TGTGCCAGCAGCTTGTCGGCAGGGACAGCCTACGAGCAGTACTTC
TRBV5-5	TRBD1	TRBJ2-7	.	CASSVTGGPPSYEQYF	TGTGCCAGCAGTGTAACAGGGGGACCCCCCTCCTACGAGCAGTACTTC
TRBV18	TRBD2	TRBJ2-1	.	CASSQLTIGLAGRNNEQFF	TGTGCCAGCTCACAATTAACTATCGGGCTAGCGGGCAGGAACAATGAGCAGTTCTTC
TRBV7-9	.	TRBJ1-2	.	CASSLGGGRANYGYTF	TGTGCCAGCAGCTTAGGGGGAGGGAGAGCTAACTATGGCTACACCTTC
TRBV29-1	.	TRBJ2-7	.	CSVRLRSSYEQYF	TGCAGCGTTCGACTGAGAAGCTCCTACGAGCAGTACTTC
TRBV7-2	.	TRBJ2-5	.	CASSLGWGEWETQYF	TGTGCCAGCAGCTTAGGGTGGGGCGAGTGGGAGACCCAGTACTTC
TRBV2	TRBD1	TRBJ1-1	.	CASSGQGAVEAFF	TGTGCCAGCAGTGGACAGGGGGCGGTTGAAGCTTTCTTT
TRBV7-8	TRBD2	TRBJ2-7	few	CASSEELAGPYEQYF	TGTGCCAGCAGCGAGGAACTAGCGGGACCCTACGAGCAGTACTTC
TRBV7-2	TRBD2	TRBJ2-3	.	CASSLSLAGGRKTDTQYF	TGTGCCAGCAGCTTATCACTAGCGGGGGGGCGTAAAACAGATACGCAGTATTTT
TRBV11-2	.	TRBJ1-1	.	CASSLDTVNTEAFF	TGTGCCAGCAGCTTAGACACTGTGAACACTGAAGCTTTCTTT
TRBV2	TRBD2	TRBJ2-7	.	CASTGGGKDEQYF	TGTGCCAGCACCGGGGGAGGGAAGGACGAGCAGTACTTC
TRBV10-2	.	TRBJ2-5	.	CASGRRETQYF	TGCGCCAGCGGGAGGAGGGAGACCCAGTACTTC
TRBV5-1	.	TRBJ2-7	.	CASSLDSQYEQYF	TGCGCCAGCAGCTTGGACTCCCAATACGAGCAGTACTTC
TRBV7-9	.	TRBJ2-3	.	CASSLQRGGDTQYF	TGTGCCAGCAGCTTACAGCGTGGTGGAGATACGCAGTATTTT
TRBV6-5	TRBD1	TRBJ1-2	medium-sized	CASSSQGQGAYGYTF	TGTGCCAGCAGTTCACAAGGACAGGGGGCTTATGGCTACACCTTC